Following are 23 T cell receptor beta chains from one sample sequenced in a study of blood T cell repertoires in COVID-19. Data came from immunoSEQ multiplex PCR; TCRdb stores just in-frame clones and leaves some out. Of some 530,000 clones in the sample, 70% to 90% are singletons; the top ten hold roughly 3.2%. Material: peripheral blood. These receptors all come from a human donor in a cohort sampled during active COVID-19.

J is TRBJ1-2 and V is TRBV28; D is unclear. The germline CDR1 and CDR2 sequences are MDHEN and SYDVKM. The CDR3 totals 12 residues. Trimming took 2 bases from V and 8 from J, leaving 9 bases between them. This CDR3 is CASSLGQRGYTF. In DNA form, the CDR3 reads TGTGCCAGCAGTTTAGGGCAGCGGGGCTACACCTTC.

The gene calls are TRBV28 and TRBJ2-5; TRBD2 matches 13 bases. The J segment lost 2 bases and the V segment lost 3 bases, leaving 3 bases of the junction unmatched. There are 16 residues in the CDR3. CDR1 is MDHEN, CDR2 SYDVKM, per germline. The CDR3, as DNA: TGTGCCAGCAGTTTGGGACTAGCGGGACCGCAAGAGACCCAGTACTTC. It encodes CASSLGLAGPQETQYF.

This clone has only a few counts. The chain uses TRBV5-1 and TRBJ1-1, with unresolved D. Germline V lookup: CDR1 SGHRS, CDR2 YFSETQ. V lost 0 bases, J lost 1 base, and 7 bases lay in between. CDR3 length equals 14 residues. CDR3 in DNA: TGCGCCAGCAGCTTGGGGCCTTGGAACACTGAAGCTTTCTTT. Protein product: CASSLGPWNTEAFF.

This chain connects TRBV27 to TRBJ1-6; a possible D gene is TRBD1 (6 bases). The CDR3 has 15 amino acids. Germline V gene lookup returns CDR1 MNHEY and CDR2 SMNVEV (reference sequence). V lost 2 bases and J lost 6, with 11 bases in between. Here the CDR3 reads CASSLQGLLNSPLHF. DNA for the CDR3: TGTGCCAGCAGTTTACAGGGGCTACTTAATTCACCCCTCCACTTT.

The rearrangement joins TRBV3-1 (or the pseudogene TRBV3-2) to TRBJ2-2, with a weak D call TRBD2 (5 bases). Trimming took off 0 bases at V and 8 bases at J, with 19 bases between the two ends. The CDR3 loop spans 17 amino acids. The germline V gene has CDR1 LGHDT and CDR2 YNNKEL (reference sequence). Written as DNA, the CDR3 is TGTGCCAGCAGCCAAGATACCCGGGGAAGGCCCGGGGGGGAGCTGTTTTTT. This gives the protein CASSQDTRGRPGGELFF.

This clone was seen a few times. This chain links TRBV2 with TRBJ2-7; 11 bases agree with TRBD2. In germline, CDR1 is SNHLY, CDR2 FYNNEI. The CDR3 is 15 residues long. V gave up 8 bases and J gave up 3 bases; unmatched junction bases: 9. CDR3 sequence: CASGRGLAAIYEQYF. The DNA of the CDR3 is TGTGCCAGCGGAAGGGGACTAGCGGCGATCTACGAGCAGTACTTC.

The CDR3 spells CASSLRGPTSGPTDTQYF. The CDR3 nucleotides read TGTGCCAGCAGCTTAAGGGGCCCCACTAGCGGACCCACAGATACGCAGTATTTT. The chain recombines TRBV11-2 with TRBJ2-3, with TRBD2 identical over 8 bases. V was clipped by 2 bases and J by 2 bases; unmatched bases: 12. This CDR3 is built from 18 residues. Germline V gives CDR1 SGHAT, CDR2 FQNNGV.

The rearrangement joins TRBV6-1 to TRBJ2-3; D may be TRBD2 (5 bases). The germline V gene has CDR1 MNHNS and CDR2 SASEGT. The CDR3 extends over 18 amino acids. Trimming left V 4 bases short and J 0 bases short, with 20 bases between. In nucleotides, the CDR3 is TGTGCCAGCAGTGGTCTGGCGACCCGGGGTTTGAGCACAGATACGCAGTATTTT. Translating it yields CASSGLATRGLSTDTQYF.

The rearrangement joins TRBV9 to TRBJ2-1; D gene uncertain. The CDR3 loop spans 15 amino acids. V was clipped by 0 bases and J by 7 bases, with 14 bases between them. Per germline, CDR1 SGDLS and CDR2 YYNGEE. CDR3 region: CASSVGSTGGNEQFF. Written as DNA, the CDR3 is TGTGCCAGCAGCGTAGGATCTACGGGTGGGAATGAGCAGTTCTTC.

The gene calls are TRBV15 and TRBJ1-2; D not certain. This CDR3 is 15 amino acids long. CDR1 LNHNV and CDR2 YYDKDF come from the germline V gene (reference sequence). Trimming shortened V by 3 bases and J by 4 bases, and 15 bases separated the two germline ends. CDR3 residues: CATSSGIQVLYGYTF. DNA for the CDR3: TGTGCCACCAGCAGCGGGATTCAGGTTCTCTATGGCTACACCTTC.

This clone has a handful of counts. V gene TRBV7-6 combines with J gene TRBJ2-1, with D tentatively TRBD2 (6 bases). This CDR3 has 12 residues. Trimming shortened V by 3 bases and J by 7 bases, and 7 bases separated the two germline ends. Looked up from germline, CDR1 is SGHVS and CDR2 is FNYEAQ. In DNA form, the CDR3 reads TGTGCCAGCAGCTTCGCGGGGAATGAGCAGTTCTTC. This translates into CASSFAGNEQFF.

CDR3 amino acids: CASILPGAGGTEAFF. CDR3 coding DNA: TGTGCCAGCATCCTACCGGGGGCGGGGGGCACTGAAGCTTTCTTT. The chain is built from TRBV28 and TRBJ1-1; tentative D call: TRBD1 (6 bases). This CDR3 comprises 15 residues. Trimming stripped 7 bases from V and 4 bases from J, with 19 bases between. Per germline, CDR1 MDHEN and CDR2 SYDVKM.

This chain uses TRBV27 with TRBJ2-1; 13 positions agree with TRBD2. CDR1 and CDR2 (germline): MNHEY, SMNVEV (reference sequence). J gave up 8 bases and V 4 bases, and 11 bases lay outside the gene matches. CDR3 length: 17 residues. In DNA, the CDR3 is TGTGCCAGCAGTTCCCTCGGACTAGCGGGAGTGGACGATGAGCAGTTCTTC. The encoded protein is CASSSLGLAGVDDEQFF.

The chain links TRBV6-5 to TRBJ1-2; the match to TRBD1 covers 8 bases. CDR3 length: 15 residues. The germline V gene has CDR1 MNHEY and CDR2 SVGAGI. V dropped 8 bases and J dropped 6; count of bases not matched to a gene: 14. CDR3 sequence: CASRTWAGGAHGYTF. In nucleotides, the CDR3 is TGTGCCAGCCGAACCTGGGCAGGGGGCGCGCATGGCTACACCTTC.

The chain has TRBV19 and TRBJ2-5, with a tentative D call TRBD2 (6 bases). Germline CDR1 and CDR2: LNHDA and SQIVND (reference sequence). CDR3 length equals 14 residues. V lost 7 bases to trimming and J lost 9 bases, with 21 bases between them. CDR3 protein: CASNPDSGGGSQYF. CDR3 DNA: TGTGCCAGTAACCCAGATAGCGGAGGCGGGTCCCAGTACTTC.

This clone has a single count. The V gene is TRBV7-2, the J gene TRBJ2-1; D unclear. The germline CDR1 and CDR2 sequences are SGHTA and FQGNSA. With 2 bases removed from V and 8 bases from J, the gap between germline ends came to 10 bases. The CDR3 length is 13 residues. As DNA, the CDR3 is TGTGCCAGCAGCTTAAGTCAGGAACATGAGCAGTTCTTC. This sequence encodes CASSLSQEHEQFF.

The chain has TRBV28 and TRBJ2-5, with TRBD1 identical over 8 bases. Germline V gene sequence: CDR1 MDHEN, CDR2 SYDVKM. The CDR3 length is 13 residues. Trimming took 8 bases from V and 5 from J; bases not matched to a gene: 7. CDR3 coding DNA: TGTGCCAGCGGAATCACAGGGGGGGAGACCCAGTACTTC. Translated: CASGITGGETQYF.

With regard to this clone: Other DNA sequences within the sample encode an identical CDR3. This chain joins TRBV4-2 and TRBJ2-5, with a weak D call TRBD2 (6 bases). CDR3 size: 13 residues. The V and J ends lost 4 bases and 2 bases respectively, with 8 bases between them. CDR1 and CDR2 from the germline V gene are LGHNA and YNFKEQ. DNA for the CDR3: TGTGCCAGCAGCCTTGGGGGGCAAGAGACCCAGTACTTC. Residues: CASSLGGQETQYF.

Only a few counts were recorded for this clone. The chain combines TRBV19 with TRBJ2-5, with D tentatively TRBD1 (6 bases). V lost 1 base, J lost 0 bases, and 12 bases lay in between. Germline assignment: CDR1 LNHDA and CDR2 SQIVND (reference sequence). This CDR3 spans 16 amino acids. CDR3 amino acids: CASSIAGTGHQETQYF. CDR3 DNA: TGTGCCAGTAGTATAGCGGGAACAGGGCACCAAGAGACCCAGTACTTC. The complete variable domain, with remaining parts taken from reference TRBV19 and TRBJ2-5, reads DGGITQSPKYLFRKEGQNVTLSCEQNLNHDAMYWYRQDPGQGLRLIYYSQIVNDFQKGDIAEGYSVSREKKESFPLTVTSAQKNPTAFYLCASSIAGTGHQETQYFGPGTRLLVL.

The chain uses TRBV11-3 and TRBJ2-7, with no clear D. The CDR3 has 13 residues. CDR1 is SGHNT and CDR2 is YENEEA in the germline V gene. Trimming took off 0 bases at V and 4 bases at J, with 7 bases between the two ends. CDR3 protein: CASSLDRGYEQYF. The CDR3 DNA follows: TGTGCCAGCAGCTTAGATCGAGGATACGAGCAGTACTTC. Filled out from reference TRBV11-3 and TRBJ2-7, the complete variable domain reads EAGVVQSPRYKIIEKKQPVAFWCNPISGHNTLYWYLQNLGQGPELLIRYENEEAVDDSQLPKDRFSAERLKGVDSTLKIQPAELGDSAVYLCASSLDRGYEQYFGPGTRLTVT.

This chain connects TRBV9 to TRBJ2-5, with 12 bases that match TRBD2. CDR1 is SGDLS and CDR2 is YYNGEE in the germline V gene. Trimming took 0 bases from V and 10 from J; bases not matched to a gene: 10. The CDR3 sequence is 16 residues long. CDR3 protein: CASSVASQTSGSDQYF. CDR3 bases: TGTGCCAGCAGCGTAGCTTCGCAGACTAGCGGGAGCGACCAGTACTTC.

This chain connects TRBV27 to TRBJ1-5, with D unresolved. V was shortened by 5 bases and J by 3 bases, with 11 bases between the two germline ends. The CDR3 is 14 amino acids. Germline CDR1 and CDR2: MNHEY and SMNVEV (reference sequence). CDR3 DNA sequence: TGTGCCAGCAGTGTTCGACACACCAATCAGCCCCAGCATTTT. Its translation is CASSVRHTNQPQHF.

In its sample, this clone was seen once. The J gene is TRBJ2-5, the V gene TRBV3-1 (or the pseudogene TRBV3-2); 8 bases match TRBD1. Trimming took 4 bases from V and 2 from J; bases not matched to a gene: 3. The CDR3 totals 14 residues. Germline values: CDR1 LGHDT, CDR2 YNNKEL (reference sequence). CDR3 amino acids: CASSPWTGQETQYF. The CDR3, as DNA: TGTGCCAGCAGCCCTTGGACAGGGCAAGAGACCCAGTACTTC.